This T cell receptor (beta chain) was identified in a study of blood T cell repertoires in COVID-19. The overall study: Spain, Italy and the United States supplied samples that represented acute and convalescent COVID-19. Sources were T cells, B-cell-depleted T cells, or PBMCs; the material itself was cDNA or gDNA.

CDR3 length: 13 residues. Trimming removed 5 bases from V and 15 bases from J; junction bases left unmatched: 11. Germline V gene sequence: CDR1 SGHAT, CDR2 FQNNGV. Authors' processing steps: Estimation of nucleated cell counts was performed using reference gene primer amplification. Profiled with immunoSEQ multiplex PCR; TCRdb holds only in-frame clones, not every one. That table furnishes V, J and clone size, whereas the DNA furnished D and trimming. Of around 84,000 clones in the sample, more than 75% were seen once. J is TRBJ2-1 and V is TRBV11-2; 9 bases match TRBD1. The sequence derives from a man older than 75 with active or convalescent COVID-19. Sequencing was performed on peripheral blood. CDR3 sequence reads: CASSRGGTGTSFF. As DNA, the CDR3 is TGTGCCAGCAGCCGCGGTGGGACAGGGACCTCGTTCTTC.